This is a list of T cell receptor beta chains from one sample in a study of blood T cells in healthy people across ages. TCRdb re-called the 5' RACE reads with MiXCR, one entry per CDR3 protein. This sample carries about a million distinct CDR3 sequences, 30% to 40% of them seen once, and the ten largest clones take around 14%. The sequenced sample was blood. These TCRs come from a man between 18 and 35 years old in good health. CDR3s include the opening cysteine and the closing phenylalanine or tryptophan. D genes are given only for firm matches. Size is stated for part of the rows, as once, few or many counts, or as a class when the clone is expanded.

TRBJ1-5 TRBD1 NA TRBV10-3 CAISDPTGSGEGQPQHF TGTGCCATCAGTGACCCGACAGGGTCGGGGGAAGGGCAGCCCCAGCATTTT
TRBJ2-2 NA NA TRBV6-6 CASSYLGALGNTGELFF TGTGCCAGCAGTTACCTGGGGGCTTTGGGAAACACCGGGGAGCTGTTTTTT
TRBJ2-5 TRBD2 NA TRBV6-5 CASSYSRPSGGGPQETQYF TGTGCCAGCAGTTACTCGAGGCCTAGCGGGGGGGGACCTCAAGAGACCCAGTACTTC
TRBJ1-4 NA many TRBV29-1 CSVDLGEAGEKLFF TGCAGCGTTGACCTAGGGGAGGCGGGGGAAAAACTGTTTTTT
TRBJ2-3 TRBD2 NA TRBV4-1 CASSQDLAGALYTQYF TGCGCCAGCAGCCAAGATCTAGCGGGGGCACTGTATACGCAGTATTTT
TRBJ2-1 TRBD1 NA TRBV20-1 CSARDLLVRGPSYNEQFF TGCAGTGCTAGGGACCTCCTGGTCAGGGGGCCTTCCTACAATGAGCAGTTCTTC
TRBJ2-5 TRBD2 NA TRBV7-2 CASSLGAGRLRNEQYF TGTGCCAGCAGCTTAGGAGCGGGGCGATTGAGGAATGAGCAGTACTTC
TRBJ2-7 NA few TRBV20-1 CSAKWLDHYEQYF TGCAGTGCTAAATGGCTGGATCACTACGAGCAGTACTTC
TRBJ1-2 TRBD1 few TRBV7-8 CASSLSQGGHYGYTF TGTGCCAGCAGCTTATCACAGGGGGGCCACTATGGCTACACCTTC
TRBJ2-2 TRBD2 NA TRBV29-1 CSVERGGANTGELFF TGCAGCGTTGAGCGGGGGGGGGCGAACACCGGGGAGCTGTTTTTT
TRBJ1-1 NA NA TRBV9 CASSPRDGDEAFF TGTGCCAGCAGCCCGCGGGACGGGGACGAAGCTTTCTTT
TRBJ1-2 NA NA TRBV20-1 CSARAGLGSGYTF TGCAGTGCTAGGGCGGGTTTGGGGTCGGGCTACACCTTC
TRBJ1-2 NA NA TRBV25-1 CASSESGIRYGYTF TGTGCCAGCAGTGAATCCGGGATTCGCTATGGCTACACCTTC
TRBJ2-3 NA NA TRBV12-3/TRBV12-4 CASSVSADTQYF TGTGCCAGCTCAGTGAGCGCAGATACGCAGTATTTT
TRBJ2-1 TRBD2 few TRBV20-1 CSARDPSTSGGAGNEQFF TGCAGTGCTAGAGATCCCTCAACTAGCGGGGGGGCCGGTAATGAGCAGTTCTTC
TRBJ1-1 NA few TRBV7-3 CASSSGVENTEAFF TGTGCCAGCAGCTCAGGGGTCGAGAACACTGAAGCTTTCTTT
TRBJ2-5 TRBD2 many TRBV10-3 CAINSGGQGTQYF TGTGCCATCAATAGCGGGGGCCAAGGAACCCAGTACTTC
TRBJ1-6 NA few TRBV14 CASSQVIQGPRGSPLHF TGTGCCAGCAGCCAAGTAATCCAGGGCCCTAGGGGTTCACCCCTCCACTTT
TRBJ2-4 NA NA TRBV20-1 CSAREERGAKNIQYF TGCAGTGCTAGAGAGGAGAGGGGGGCCAAAAACATTCAGTACTTC
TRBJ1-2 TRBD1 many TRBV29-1 CSHLAGGDYGYTF TGCAGCCACCTGGCAGGGGGGGATTATGGCTACACCTTC
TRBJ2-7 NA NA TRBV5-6 CASSLVAGSLQGPFDEQYF TGTGCCAGCAGCTTGGTGGCAGGGTCCCTCCAGGGTCCTTTTGACGAGCAGTACTTC
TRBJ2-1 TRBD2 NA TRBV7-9 CASSPRLAGGLRTEQFF TGTGCCAGCAGCCCTCGACTAGCGGGAGGGCTGAGGACTGAGCAGTTCTTC
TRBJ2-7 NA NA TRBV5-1 CASSFLQGESYEQYF TGCGCCAGCAGCTTTCTGCAGGGCGAGTCCTACGAGCAGTACTTC
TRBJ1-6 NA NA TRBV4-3 CASSQDFSNSPLHF TGCGCCAGCAGCCAAGACTTTAGCAATTCACCCCTCCACTTT
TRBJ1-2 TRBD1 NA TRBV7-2 CASSSQTGGFDGYTF TGTGCCAGCAGCTCGCAGACAGGGGGCTTCGACGGCTACACCTTC
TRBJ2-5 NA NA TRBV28 CASSYSVEETQYF TGTGCCAGCAGTTACTCCGTTGAAGAGACCCAGTACTTC
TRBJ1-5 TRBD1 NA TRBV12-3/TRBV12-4 CASSAQGALGQPQHF TGTGCCAGCAGTGCCCAGGGGGCGTTGGGTCAGCCCCAGCATTTT
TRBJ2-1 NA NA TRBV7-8 CARTPMRGIHYNEQFF TGTGCCCGCACCCCAATGCGGGGAATACACTACAATGAGCAGTTCTTC
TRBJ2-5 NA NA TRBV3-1 CASSHGREETQYF TGTGCCAGCAGCCACGGAAGGGAAGAGACCCAGTACTTC
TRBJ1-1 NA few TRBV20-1 CTPPTSGNTEAFF TGCACCCCTCCGACGTCAGGGAACACTGAAGCTTTCTTT
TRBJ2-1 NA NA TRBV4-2 CASSSISLGYNGQFF TGTGCCAGCAGTTCGATTAGCCTGGGGTACAATGGGCAGTTCTTC
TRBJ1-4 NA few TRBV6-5 CASNTGANEKLFF TGTGCCAGCAACACCGGAGCTAATGAAAAACTGTTTTTT
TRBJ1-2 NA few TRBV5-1 CASSAETGDYGYTF TGCGCCAGCAGCGCCGAAACAGGAGACTATGGCTACACCTTC
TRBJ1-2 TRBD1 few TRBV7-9 CASSKTVDRWKYANYGYTF TGTGCCAGCAGCAAAACCGTGGACAGGTGGAAATACGCTAACTATGGCTACACCTTC
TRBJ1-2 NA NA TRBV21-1 CASSEEKDSTNYGYTF TGTGCCAGCAGCGAAGAGAAGGACAGTACTAACTATGGCTACACCTTC
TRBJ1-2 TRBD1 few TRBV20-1 CSARQGQGYGYTF TGCAGTGCTAGACAAGGACAGGGGTATGGCTACACCTTC
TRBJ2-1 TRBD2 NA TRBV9 CASSVVPAGLAPDEQFF TGTGCCAGCAGCGTAGTACCTGCGGGACTAGCTCCCGATGAGCAGTTCTTC
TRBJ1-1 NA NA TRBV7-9 CASSDPRDRYEAFF TGTGCCAGCAGCGATCCCCGAGACCGCTATGAAGCTTTCTTT
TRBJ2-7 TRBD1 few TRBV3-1 CASSQEGTGSDEQYF TGTGCCAGCAGCCAAGAGGGGACAGGGTCCGACGAGCAGTACTTC
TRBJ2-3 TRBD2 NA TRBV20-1 CSASRGGDTYRQYF TGCAGTGCTAGTCGCGGGGGAGATACCTATAGGCAGTATTTT
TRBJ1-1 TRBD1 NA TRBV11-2 CASSVTGQGAAMNTEAFF TGTGCCAGCAGCGTAACGGGACAGGGGGCGGCGATGAACACTGAAGCTTTCTTT
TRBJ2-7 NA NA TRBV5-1 CASSRTLELTYEQYF TGCGCCAGCAGCCGGACCCTCGAACTGACCTACGAGCAGTACTTC
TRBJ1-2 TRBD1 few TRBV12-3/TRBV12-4 CASTRGTFLNYGYTF TGTGCCAGCACCAGGGGGACATTCCTTAACTATGGCTACACCTTC
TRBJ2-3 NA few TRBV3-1 CASSQDRGRLVTTDTQYF TGTGCCAGCAGCCAAGATAGGGGACGGCTTGTCACCACAGATACGCAGTATTTT
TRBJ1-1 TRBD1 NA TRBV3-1 CASRTTTGANSKTFF TGTGCCAGCAGGACTACGACAGGGGCGAACTCGAAAACTTTCTTT
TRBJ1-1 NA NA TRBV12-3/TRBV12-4 CASSLTTTNTEAFF TGTGCCAGCAGTTTAACCACAACCAACACTGAAGCTTTCTTT
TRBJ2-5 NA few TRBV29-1 CSVRQSPRETQYF TGCAGCGTACGACAGTCACCTCGGGAGACCCAGTACTTC
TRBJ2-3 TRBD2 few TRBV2 CASSGLAGGSTDTQYF TGTGCCAGCAGCGGGCTAGCGGGGGGAAGCACAGATACGCAGTATTTT
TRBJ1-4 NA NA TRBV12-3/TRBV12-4 CASSRREGATNEKLFF TGTGCCAGCAGCCGTCGGGAAGGGGCGACTAATGAAAAACTGTTTTTT
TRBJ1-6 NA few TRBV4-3 CASSQAGRNSPLHF TGCGCCAGCAGCCAAGCAGGGAGGAATTCACCCCTCCACTTT
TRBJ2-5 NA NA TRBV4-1 CASSQDEVEQYF TGCGCCAGCAGCCAAGATGAGGTAGAGCAGTACTTC
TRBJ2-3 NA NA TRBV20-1 CSARGAVPDTQYF TGCAGTGCTAGAGGAGCAGTGCCAGATACGCAGTATTTT
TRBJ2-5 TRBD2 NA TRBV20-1 CSARDPIAGVPQEQYF TGCAGTGCTAGAGACCCGATAGCGGGGGTTCCTCAGGAGCAGTACTTC
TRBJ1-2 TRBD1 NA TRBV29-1 CSVDHDRVGYTF TGCAGCGTTGACCATGACAGGGTTGGCTACACCTTC